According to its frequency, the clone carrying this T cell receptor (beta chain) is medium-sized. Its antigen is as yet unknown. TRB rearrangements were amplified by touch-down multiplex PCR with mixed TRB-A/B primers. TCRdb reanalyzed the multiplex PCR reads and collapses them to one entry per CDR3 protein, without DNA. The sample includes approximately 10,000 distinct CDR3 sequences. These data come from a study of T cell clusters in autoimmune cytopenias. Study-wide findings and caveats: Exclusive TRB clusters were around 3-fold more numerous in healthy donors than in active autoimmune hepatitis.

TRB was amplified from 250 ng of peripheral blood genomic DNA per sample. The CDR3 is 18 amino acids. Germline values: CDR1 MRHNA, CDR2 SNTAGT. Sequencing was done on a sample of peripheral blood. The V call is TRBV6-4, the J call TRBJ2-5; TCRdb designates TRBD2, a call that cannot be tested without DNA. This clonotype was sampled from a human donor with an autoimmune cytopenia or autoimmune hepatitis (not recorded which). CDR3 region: CASSDSGVNSGRSETQYF.